The 10 T cell receptor beta chains presented below share a single source sample, sequenced in a study of OX40 agonist ivuxolimab in advanced cancers. Profiled with immunoSEQ multiplex PCR; TCRdb holds only in-frame clones, not every one. The profile shows about 60,000 clones, approximately 78% of them singletons. The specimen was CD4+ or CD8+ T cells sorted from blood, collected in a trial of the OX40 agonist ivuxolimab. These receptors were obtained from an adult with an advanced solid tumor such as melanoma, head and neck, liver or kidney cancer.

Only a few counts were recorded for this clone. The V gene is TRBV18, the J gene TRBJ2-7, with D maybe TRBD2 (6 bases). Germline V lookup: CDR1 KGHSH, CDR2 LQKENI. V lost 3 bases and J 4 bases, leaving 13 bases between the germline ends. This CDR3 is 14 amino acids long. The CDR3 bases are TGTGCCAGCTCACCCAAGGAGGGCCGATACGAGCAGTACGTC. Its protein product is CASSPKEGRYEQYV.

There are a few counts of this clone. The V and J genes are TRBV10-1 and TRBJ2-2, with 8 bases matching TRBD1. Germline CDR1 is WNHNN and CDR2 is SYGVQD (reference sequence). V was clipped by 3 bases and J by 8 bases; unmatched bases: 8. The CDR3 spans 15 residues. The CDR3 DNA sequence: TGCGCCAGCAGTGACCCAGGGGGCGCACCTGGGGAGCTGTTTTTT. This gives the protein CASSDPGGAPGELFF.

Concerning this clone itself: One end of the junction fails to match germline, which may point to a read error. J is TRBJ2-5 and V is TRBV4-1; D not resolved. The CDR3 is 15 residues long. Germline CDR1 reads MGHRA; CDR2 reads YSYEKL. CDR3 sequence reads: CASSQDMRLQEAQYF. DNA for the CDR3: TGCGCCAGCAGCCAAGATATGCGGCTTCAAGAGGCCCAGTACTTC.

The chain employs TRBV19 and TRBJ2-3; D is possibly TRBD2 (6 bases). The CDR3 consists of 14 residues. In germline, CDR1 is LNHDA, CDR2 SQIVND (reference sequence). V was trimmed by 7 bases and J by 6 bases, leaving 17 bases between them. The CDR3 is CASMIAGWSDTQYF. CDR3 DNA: TGTGCCAGTATGATCGCGGGATGGTCCGATACGCAGTATTTT.

The V and J genes are TRBV4-2 and TRBJ2-7, with a weak D call TRBD2 (6 bases). This CDR3 comprises 14 residues. CDR1 and CDR2 from the germline V gene are LGHNA and YNFKEQ. Trimming pared 1 base from V and 0 bases from J, leaving 7 bases between. The CDR3, as DNA: TGTGCCAGCAGCCAAGTGGAGGGCTCCTACGAGCAGTACTTC. It specifies CASSQVEGSYEQYF.

The chain joins TRBV18 to TRBJ2-5; no clear D. Germline CDR1 and CDR2: KGHSH and LQKENI. The CDR3 is 15 residues long. Trimming removed 0 bases at V and 4 bases at J, with 12 bases between. CDR3 loop: CASSPPGRRGETQYF. In nucleotides, the CDR3 is TGTGCCAGCTCACCACCCGGACGGAGAGGAGAGACCCAGTACTTC.

This clone was seen a few times. The CDR3 DNA is TGTGCCAGCAGCCCACTCAGGGGGCGGAACACTGAAGCTTTCTTT. Translation: CASSPLRGRNTEAFF. The chain recombines TRBV21-1 with TRBJ1-1; whether TRBD1, the table's D call, matches the DNA was not checked. TRBV21-1 is a recognized pseudogene. The CDR3 is made up of 15 amino acids.

This clone occurred once. The chain combines TRBV9 with TRBJ1-1, with D tentatively TRBD1 (6 bases). Trimming shortened V by 0 bases and J by 7 bases, and 13 bases separated the two germline ends. Germline-derived CDR1 and CDR2 are SGDLS and YYNGEE. This CDR3 contains 14 residues. The CDR3 protein is CASSVAGTIGEAFF. In nucleotides, the CDR3 is TGTGCCAGCAGCGTAGCGGGGACAATCGGTGAAGCTTTCTTT. The full variable domain, with the rest looked up from reference TRBV9 and TRBJ1-1, is DSGVTQTPKHLITATGQRVTLRCSPRSGDLSVYWYQQSLDQGLQFLIQYYNGEERAKGNILERFSAQQFPDLHSELNLSSLELGDSALYFCASSVAGTIGEAFFGQGTRLTVV.

CDR3 loop: CATSRDLGEETQYF. The DNA for the CDR3 is TGTGCCACCAGCAGGGACCTGGGAGAGGAGACCCAGTACTTC. V and J are TRBV15 and TRBJ2-5; possibly TRBD2 for D (5 bases). CDR1 and CDR2 (germline): LNHNV, YYDKDF (reference sequence). V was clipped by 3 bases and J by 5 bases, with 13 bases between them. The CDR3 is made up of 14 amino acids.

This clone was counted between two and nine times. This chain uses TRBV18 with TRBJ1-2; no clear D gene. Trimming removed 3 bases from V and 3 bases from J, with 11 bases in between. Germline V gene lookup returns CDR1 KGHSH and CDR2 LQKENI. This CDR3 contains 14 residues. The CDR3 DNA reads as TGTGCCAGCTCACCGGGATCAAGGGACTATGGCTACACCTTC. Its translation: CASSPGSRDYGYTF.